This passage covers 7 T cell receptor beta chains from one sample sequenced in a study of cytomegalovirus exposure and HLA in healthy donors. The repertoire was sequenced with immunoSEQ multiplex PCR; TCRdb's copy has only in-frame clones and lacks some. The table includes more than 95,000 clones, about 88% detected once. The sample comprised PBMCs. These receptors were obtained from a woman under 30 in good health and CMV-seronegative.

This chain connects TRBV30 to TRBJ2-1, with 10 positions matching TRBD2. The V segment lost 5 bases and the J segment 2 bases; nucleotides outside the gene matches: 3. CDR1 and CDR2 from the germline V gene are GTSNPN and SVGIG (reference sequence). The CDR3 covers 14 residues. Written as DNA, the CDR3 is TGTGCCTGGGAAAGCGGGAGGGCCTACAATGAGCAGTTCTTC. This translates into CAWESGRAYNEQFF.

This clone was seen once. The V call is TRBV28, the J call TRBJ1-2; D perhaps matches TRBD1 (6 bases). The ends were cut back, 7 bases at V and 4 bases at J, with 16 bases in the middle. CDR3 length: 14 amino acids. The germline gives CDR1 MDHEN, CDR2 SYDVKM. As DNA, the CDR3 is TGTGCCAGCACCTCGGCTGGACAGCTCTATGGCTACACCTTC. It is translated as CASTSAGQLYGYTF.

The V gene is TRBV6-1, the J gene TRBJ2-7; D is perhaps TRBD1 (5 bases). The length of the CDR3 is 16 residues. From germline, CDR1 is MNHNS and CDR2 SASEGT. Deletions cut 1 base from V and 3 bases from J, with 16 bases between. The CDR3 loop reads CASSEVRARQSYEQYV. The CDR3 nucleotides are TGTGCCAGCAGTGAAGTTAGGGCACGACAGAGCTACGAGCAGTACGTC.

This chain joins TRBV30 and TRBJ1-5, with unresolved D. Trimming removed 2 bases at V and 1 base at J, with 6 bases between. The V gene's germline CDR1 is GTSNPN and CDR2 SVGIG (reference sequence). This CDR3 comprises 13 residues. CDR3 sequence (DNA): TGTGCCTGGAGTCTTTCGAGCAATCAGCCCCAGCATTTT. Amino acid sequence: CAWSLSSNQPQHF.

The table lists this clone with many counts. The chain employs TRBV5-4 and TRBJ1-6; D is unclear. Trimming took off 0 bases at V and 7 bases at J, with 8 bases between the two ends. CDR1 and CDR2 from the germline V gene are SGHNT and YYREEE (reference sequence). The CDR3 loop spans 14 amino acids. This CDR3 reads CASSLERGNSPLHF. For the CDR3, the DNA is TGTGCCAGCAGCTTGGAGCGCGGAAATTCACCCCTCCACTTT.

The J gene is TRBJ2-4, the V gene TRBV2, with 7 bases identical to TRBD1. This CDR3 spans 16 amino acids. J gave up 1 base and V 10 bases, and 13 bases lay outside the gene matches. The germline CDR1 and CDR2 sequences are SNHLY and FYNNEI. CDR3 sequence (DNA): TGTGCCACTAGGATACAGGGGATGGGGGCCAAAAACATTCAGTACTTC. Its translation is CATRIQGMGAKNIQYF.

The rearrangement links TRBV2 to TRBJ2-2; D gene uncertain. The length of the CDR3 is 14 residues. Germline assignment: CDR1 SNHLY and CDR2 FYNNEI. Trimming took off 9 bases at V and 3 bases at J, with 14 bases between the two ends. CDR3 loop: CASRLDDYTGELFF. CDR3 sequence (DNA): TGTGCCAGTCGATTAGACGACTACACCGGGGAGCTGTTTTTT.